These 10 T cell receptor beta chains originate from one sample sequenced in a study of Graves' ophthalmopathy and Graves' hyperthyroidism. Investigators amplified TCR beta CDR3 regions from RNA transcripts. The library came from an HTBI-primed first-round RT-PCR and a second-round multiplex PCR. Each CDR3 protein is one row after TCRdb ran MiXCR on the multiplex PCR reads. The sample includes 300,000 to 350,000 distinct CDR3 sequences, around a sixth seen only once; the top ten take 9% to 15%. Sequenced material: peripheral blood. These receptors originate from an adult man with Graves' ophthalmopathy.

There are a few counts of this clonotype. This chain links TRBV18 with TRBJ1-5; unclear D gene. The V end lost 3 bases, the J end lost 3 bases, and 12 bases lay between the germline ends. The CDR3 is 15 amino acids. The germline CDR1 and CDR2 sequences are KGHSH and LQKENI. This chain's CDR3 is CASSPTTDSNQPQHF. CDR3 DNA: TGTGCCAGCTCACCTACGACTGACTCCAATCAGCCCCAGCATTTT. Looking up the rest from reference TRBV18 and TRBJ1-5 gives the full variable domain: NAGVMQNPRHLVRRRGQEARLRCSPMKGHSHVYWYRQLPEEGLKFMVYLQKENIIDESGMPKERFSAEFPKEGPSILRIQQVVRGDSAAYFCASSPTTDSNQPQHFGDGTRLSIL.

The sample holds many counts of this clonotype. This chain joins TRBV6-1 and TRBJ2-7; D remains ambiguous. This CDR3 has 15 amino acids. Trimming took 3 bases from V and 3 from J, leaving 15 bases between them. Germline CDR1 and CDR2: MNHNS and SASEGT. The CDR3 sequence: CASSEYLSPDYEQYF. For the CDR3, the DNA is TGTGCCAGCAGTGAGTACCTCTCTCCAGACTACGAGCAGTACTTC.

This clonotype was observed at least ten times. CDR3 in amino acids: CAIRQGANEQYF. In DNA form, the CDR3 reads TGTGCCATACGACAGGGTGCCAACGAGCAGTACTTC. This chain links TRBV10-3 with TRBJ2-7; 7 nucleotides agree with TRBD1. This CDR3 spans 12 amino acids. V dropped 9 bases and J dropped 5; count of bases not matched to a gene: 7. Per the germline V gene, CDR1 is ENHRY and CDR2 is SYGVKD.

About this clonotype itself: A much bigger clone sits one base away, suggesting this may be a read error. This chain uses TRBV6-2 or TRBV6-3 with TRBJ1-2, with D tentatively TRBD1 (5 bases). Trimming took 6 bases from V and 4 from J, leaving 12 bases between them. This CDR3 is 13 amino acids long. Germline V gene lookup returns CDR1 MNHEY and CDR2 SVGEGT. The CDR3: CASRGRWGYGYTF. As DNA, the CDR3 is TGTGCCAGCAGGGGACGGTGGGGCTATGGCTACACCTTC.

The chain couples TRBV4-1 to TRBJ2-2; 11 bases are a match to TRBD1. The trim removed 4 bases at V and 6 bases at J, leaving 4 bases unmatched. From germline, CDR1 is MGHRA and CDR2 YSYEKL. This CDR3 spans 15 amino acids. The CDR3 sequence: CASSPGQGGPGELFF. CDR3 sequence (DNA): TGCGCCAGCAGCCCGGGACAGGGGGGGCCCGGGGAGCTGTTTTTT.

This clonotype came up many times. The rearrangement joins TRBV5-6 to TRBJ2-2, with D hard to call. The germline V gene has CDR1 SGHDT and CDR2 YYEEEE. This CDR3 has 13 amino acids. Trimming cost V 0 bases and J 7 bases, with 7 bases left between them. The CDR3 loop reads CASSLARGGELFF. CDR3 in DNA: TGTGCCAGCAGCTTGGCCCGTGGCGGGGAGCTGTTTTTT.

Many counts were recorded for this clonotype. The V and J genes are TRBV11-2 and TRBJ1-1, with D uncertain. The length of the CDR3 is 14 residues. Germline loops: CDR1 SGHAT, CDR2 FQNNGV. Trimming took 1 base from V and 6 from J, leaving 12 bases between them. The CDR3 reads CASSLAAGGAEAFF. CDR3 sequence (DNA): TGTGCCAGCAGCTTAGCGGCCGGCGGCGCTGAAGCTTTCTTT.

This chain's CDR3 is CAWSIRGANTGELFF. The CDR3 DNA reads TGTGCCTGGTCCATTAGGGGGGCGAACACCGGGGAGCTGTTTTTT. The chain joins TRBV30 to TRBJ2-2, with D perhaps matching TRBD1 or TRBD2 (6 bases each). V was shortened by 5 bases and J by 0 bases, with 13 bases between the two germline ends. The CDR3 is 15 residues long. Germline CDR1 reads GTSNPN; CDR2 reads SVGIG (reference sequence).

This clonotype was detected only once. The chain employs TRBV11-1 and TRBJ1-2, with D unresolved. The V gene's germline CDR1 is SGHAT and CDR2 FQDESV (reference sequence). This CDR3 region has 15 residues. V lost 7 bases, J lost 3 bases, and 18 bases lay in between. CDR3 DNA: TGTGCCAGCACACGAACGGGCGGTGAAGACTATGGCTACACCTTC. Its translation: CASTRTGGEDYGYTF.

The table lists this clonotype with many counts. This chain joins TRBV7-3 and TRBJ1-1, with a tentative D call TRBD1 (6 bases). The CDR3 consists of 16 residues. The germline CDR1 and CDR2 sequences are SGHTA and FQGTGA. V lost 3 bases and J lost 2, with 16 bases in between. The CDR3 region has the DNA TGTGCCAGCAGCTTGGGCCCCGGGGGCTTTAACACTGAAGCTTTCTTT. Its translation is CASSLGPGGFNTEAFF.